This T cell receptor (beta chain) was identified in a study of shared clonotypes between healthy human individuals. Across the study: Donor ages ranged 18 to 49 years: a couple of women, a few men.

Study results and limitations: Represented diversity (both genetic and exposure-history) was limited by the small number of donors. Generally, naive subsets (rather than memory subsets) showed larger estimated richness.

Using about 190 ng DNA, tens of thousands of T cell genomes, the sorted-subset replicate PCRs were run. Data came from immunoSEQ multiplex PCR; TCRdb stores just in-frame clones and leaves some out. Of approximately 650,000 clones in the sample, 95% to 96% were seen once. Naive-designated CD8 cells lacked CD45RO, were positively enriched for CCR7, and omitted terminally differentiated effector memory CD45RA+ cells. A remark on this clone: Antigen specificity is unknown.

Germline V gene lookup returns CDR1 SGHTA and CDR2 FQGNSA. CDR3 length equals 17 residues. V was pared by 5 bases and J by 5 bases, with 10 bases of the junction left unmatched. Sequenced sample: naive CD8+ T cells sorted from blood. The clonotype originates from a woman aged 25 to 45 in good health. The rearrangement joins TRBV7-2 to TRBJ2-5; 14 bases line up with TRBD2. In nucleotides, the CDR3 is TGTGCCAGCAGCCACGGGACTAGCGGGAGATCTTTGGAGACCCAGTACTTC. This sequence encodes CASSHGTSGRSLETQYF.